The 21 T cell receptor beta chains below come from one sample, sequenced in a study of blood T cell repertoires in COVID-19. Clones were read by immunoSEQ multiplex PCR, and TCRdb kept only the in-frame ones, dropping some. The sample carries approximately 140,000 clones, 80% to 85% recorded once. Sequenced material: peripheral blood. These receptors all stem from a man between 60 and 70 years old with acute or convalescent COVID-19.

This clone has only a few counts. The genes are TRBV18 and TRBJ1-1; no reliable D call. The CDR3 has 12 residues. V lost 6 bases to trimming and J lost 2 bases, with 7 bases between them. The germline V gene encodes CDR1 KGHSH and CDR2 LQKENI. The CDR3 DNA sequence: TGTGCCAGCTCCCTAGCTAACACTGAAGCTTTCTTT. Amino acid sequence: CASSLANTEAFF.

The chain joins TRBV27 to TRBJ2-3; no reliable D call. The germline V gene encodes CDR1 MNHEY and CDR2 SMNVEV (reference sequence). The CDR3 is 14 residues long. The V gene lost 3 bases and the J gene lost 1 base, with 8 bases spanning the gap. The CDR3 bases are TGTGCCAGCAGTTTCCTTACAGGCACAGATACGCAGTATTTT. As protein: CASSFLTGTDTQYF.

The V gene is TRBV19, the J gene TRBJ2-2; D may be TRBD1 (5 bases). Per germline, CDR1 LNHDA and CDR2 SQIVND (reference sequence). V lost 3 bases to trimming and J lost 5 bases, with 10 bases between them. The CDR3 spans 14 residues. CDR3 region: CASSISTGTGELFF. In DNA, the CDR3 is TGTGCCAGTAGTATTTCCACAGGAACCGGGGAGCTGTTTTTT.

This chain links TRBV5-6 with TRBJ2-7, with 10 bases lining up with TRBD2. This CDR3 contains 15 residues. The V and J ends lost 4 bases and 2 bases, in that order; junction bases with no gene match: 6. The germline CDR1 and CDR2 sequences are SGHDT and YYEEEE. This CDR3 reads CASSSLAGEAYEQYF. In DNA form, the CDR3 reads TGTGCCAGCAGCAGCCTAGCGGGAGAGGCCTACGAGCAGTACTTC.

This chain joins TRBV5-4 and TRBJ2-3; the match to TRBD1 covers 9 bases. CDR1 SGHNT and CDR2 YYREEE come from the germline V gene (reference sequence). V shed 4 bases and J 6 bases; nucleotides not matched to a gene: 6. The CDR3 totals 14 residues. The DNA for the CDR3 is TGTGCCAGCAGCCGGGACAGGGCCGCCGATACGCAGTATTTT. As protein: CASSRDRAADTQYF.

As DNA, the CDR3 is TGTGCCAGTAGTATCGGGACTCTCCTCACCGGGGAGCTGTTTTTT. The encoded protein is CASSIGTLLTGELFF. The chain links TRBV19 to TRBJ2-2; weak D call: TRBD2 (6 bases). The CDR3 loop spans 15 amino acids. The germline gives CDR1 LNHDA, CDR2 SQIVND (reference sequence). Trimming took off 3 bases at V and 4 bases at J, with 12 bases between the two ends.

CDR3 bases: TGTGCCAGCAGCAAGAGGGACAGCGAAAAACTGTTTTTT. Encoded protein: CASSKRDSEKLFF. V usage is TRBV3-1 (or the pseudogene TRBV3-2) and J usage is TRBJ1-4; 7 bases map to TRBD1. This CDR3 spans 13 amino acids. Germline V lookup: CDR1 LGHDT, CDR2 YNNKEL (reference sequence). With V trimmed by 5 bases and J by 8 bases, 5 bases remained unmatched.

This chain connects TRBV7-9 to TRBJ2-3; 10 bases line up with TRBD2. The CDR3 sequence is 16 residues long. Germline V gene sequence: CDR1 SEHNR, CDR2 FQNEAQ (reference sequence). The junction had 3 bases not matched to a gene; V was cut back by 1 base and J by 2 bases. CDR3 in DNA: TGTGCCAGCAGCTTAGGGACTAGCGGCCCCACAGATACGCAGTATTTT. This encodes CASSLGTSGPTDTQYF. The variable domain in full, with the rest retrieved from reference TRBV7-9 and TRBJ2-3, is DTGVSQNPRHKITKRGQNVTFRCDPISEHNRLYWYRQTLGQGPEFLTYFQNEAQLEKSRLLSDRFSAERPKGSFSTLEIQRTEQGDSAMYLCASSLGTSGPTDTQYFGPGTRLTVL.

The V gene is TRBV18, the J gene TRBJ2-7, with 11 bases fitting TRBD1. The germline V gene encodes CDR1 KGHSH and CDR2 LQKENI. This CDR3 is built from 15 residues. V lost 3 bases, J lost 3 bases, and 4 bases stayed unmatched. CDR3 residues: CASSPGTGGYYEQYF. Here the CDR3 DNA reads TGTGCCAGCTCACCCGGGACAGGGGGATACTACGAGCAGTACTTC.

On this clone: Its ends do not fully match the called genes, so a read error is possible. This chain uses TRBV2 with TRBJ1-1; D is uncertain. The length of the CDR3 is 13 residues. Germline assignment: CDR1 SNHLY and CDR2 FYNNEI. The CDR3 is CVSSTSSRPGAFF. As DNA, the CDR3 is TGTGTCAGCAGCACCTCTTCCCGCCCGGGGGCTTTCTTT.

The genes are TRBV12-3 or TRBV12-4 and TRBJ2-4, with D possibly being TRBD2 (7 bases). This CDR3 is built from 12 residues. The ends were cut back, 6 bases at V and 12 bases at J, with 15 bases in the middle. The CDR3 nucleotides are TGTGCCAGCAGGAGAGGGGGGGATGGTCAGTACTTC. This gives the protein CASRRGGDGQYF.

This clone was seen only a few times. This chain uses TRBV9 with TRBJ2-5; D unclear. The CDR3 has 14 residues. V was pared by 0 bases and J by 5 bases, with 11 bases between. The germline V gene encodes CDR1 SGDLS and CDR2 YYNGEE. In DNA form, the CDR3 reads TGTGCCAGCAGCGTAGGAAGCGTTCAGGAGACCCAGTACTTC. Its protein is CASSVGSVQETQYF.

This clone was counted between two and nine times. The chain is built from TRBV5-6 and TRBJ1-4; tentative D call: TRBD1 (6 bases). Trimming took 4 bases from V and 2 from J, leaving 9 bases between them. Germline V gives CDR1 SGHDT, CDR2 YYEEEE. There are 14 residues in the CDR3. CDR3 sequence reads: CASSLGATNEKLFF. The CDR3 coding sequence is TGTGCCAGCAGCCTGGGGGCGACTAATGAAAAACTGTTTTTT.

The gene calls are TRBV4-1 and TRBJ1-2, with TRBD1 as a possible D gene (6 bases). Germline V CDR1 and CDR2: MGHRA, YSYEKL. This CDR3 has 14 residues. Trimming cost V 4 bases and J 8 bases, with 17 bases left between them. The CDR3 nucleotides are TGCGCCAGCAGCCCTGAAGGGGGGGAAGCGGGCTACACCTTC. Its translation: CASSPEGGEAGYTF.

The rearrangement joins TRBV2 to TRBJ2-5, with D possibly matching TRBD2 (7 bases). The germline V gene has CDR1 SNHLY and CDR2 FYNNEI. The CDR3 runs 12 residues. The germline V and J ends were trimmed by 6 bases and 5 bases, with 10 bases remaining between them. CDR3 bases: TGTGCCAGCAGAGGGGGAGGGGAGACCCAGTACTTC. It yields the protein CASRGGGETQYF.

This chain joins TRBV20-1 and TRBJ2-1; 11 bases map to TRBD2. The trim removed 3 bases at V and 7 bases at J, leaving 11 bases unmatched. The germline V gene encodes CDR1 DFQATT and CDR2 SNEGSKA (reference sequence). This CDR3 has 16 residues. CDR3 bases: TGCAGTGCTAGTCCCGAACTAGCGGGAGTCTGGAATGAGCAGTTCTTC. Protein sequence: CSASPELAGVWNEQFF.

J is TRBJ1-5 and V is TRBV7-3; D call uncertain. V was cut by 3 bases and J by 3 bases, with 6 bases left in between. Germline CDR1 reads SGHTA; CDR2 reads FQGTGA. There are 13 residues in the CDR3. The CDR3 loop is CASSLGTNQPQHF. In DNA form, the CDR3 reads TGTGCCAGCAGCTTGGGCACCAATCAGCCCCAGCATTTT. The whole variable domain, filled in from reference TRBV7-3 and TRBJ1-5, reads GAGVSQTPSNKVTEKGKYVELRCDPISGHTALYWYRQSLGQGPEFLIYFQGTGAADDSGLPNDRFFAVRPEGSVSTLKIQRTERGDSAVYLCASSLGTNQPQHFGDGTRLSIL.

This sequence joins TRBV6-1 and TRBJ2-3, with 8 bases matching TRBD2. Germline assignment: CDR1 MNHNS and CDR2 SASEGT. With 4 bases clipped from V and 6 bases from J, the junction kept 21 bases outside the gene matches. The CDR3 has 19 residues. CDR3 in amino acids: CASSVYGLYAGRADDTQYF. The CDR3 nucleotides read TGTGCCAGCAGTGTATACGGGTTATACGCCGGGAGGGCTGACGATACGCAGTATTTT.

The chain carries TRBV24-1 and TRBJ2-1, with 7 bases lining up with TRBD2. Trimming at V came to 4 bases and at J to 3 bases, leaving 5 bases not matched to a gene. The CDR3 runs to 15 residues. Per germline, CDR1 KGHDR and CDR2 SFDVKD. The CDR3 coding sequence is TGTGCCACCAGTGAACCAGCGGGGAACTACAATGAGCAGTTCTTC. It translates to CATSEPAGNYNEQFF.

The chain carries TRBV6-5 and TRBJ1-1, with D possibly being TRBD1 (5 bases). This CDR3 comprises 12 residues. Germline CDR1 MNHEY, CDR2 SVGAGI. Deletions cut 11 bases from V and 0 bases from J, with 10 bases between. CDR3 sequence: CASGRVNTEAFF. DNA for the CDR3: TGTGCCTCGGGCAGGGTGAACACTGAAGCTTTCTTT.

V and J are TRBV9 and TRBJ2-7, with D unclear. From germline, CDR1 is SGDLS and CDR2 YYNGEE. V was clipped by 4 bases and J by 5 bases, with 10 bases between them. The CDR3 loop spans 12 amino acids. The CDR3 protein is CASSRGSDEQYF. In DNA, the CDR3 is TGTGCCAGCAGCCGTGGTTCGGACGAGCAGTACTTC. Full variable domain (missing parts from reference TRBV9 and TRBJ2-7): DSGVTQTPKHLITATGQRVTLRCSPRSGDLSVYWYQQSLDQGLQFLIQYYNGEERAKGNILERFSAQQFPDLHSELNLSSLELGDSALYFCASSRGSDEQYFGPGTRLTVT.